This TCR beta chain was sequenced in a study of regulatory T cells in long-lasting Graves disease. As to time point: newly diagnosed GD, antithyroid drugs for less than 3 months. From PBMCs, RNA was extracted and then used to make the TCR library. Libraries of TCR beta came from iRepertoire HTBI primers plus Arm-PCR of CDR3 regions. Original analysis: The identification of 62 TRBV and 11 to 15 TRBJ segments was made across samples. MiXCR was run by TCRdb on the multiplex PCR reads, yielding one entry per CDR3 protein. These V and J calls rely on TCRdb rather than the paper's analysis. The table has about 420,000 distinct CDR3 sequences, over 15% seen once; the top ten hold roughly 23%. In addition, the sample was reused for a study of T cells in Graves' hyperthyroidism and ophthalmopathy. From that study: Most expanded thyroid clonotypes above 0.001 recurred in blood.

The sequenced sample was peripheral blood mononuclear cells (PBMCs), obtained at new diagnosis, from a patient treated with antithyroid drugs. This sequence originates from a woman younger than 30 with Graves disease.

The DNA for the CDR3 is TGCAGCGAAGACAGGGGAGGATTGGCTTTCTTT. Protein product: CSEDRGGLAFF. V is TRBV29-1 and J is TRBJ1-1, with 8 bases that match TRBD1. CDR3 length: 11 residues. Looked up from germline, CDR1 is SQVTM and CDR2 is ANQGSEA. Trimming cost V 7 bases and J 11 bases; bases outside gene matches: 9.